Included here is one T cell receptor (beta chain) sequence, with context. Its target is unknown. The sample is drawn from a study of T cells in Graves' hyperthyroidism and ophthalmopathy. General observations from the study: Blood samples included most of the expanded thyroid clonotypes exceeding 0.001. The authors' 13 V-J model separated ophthalmopathy from stable hyperthyroidism.

The source material, RNA transcripts, was used to amplify TCR beta CDR3 regions. The HTBI primer set was used in a first-round RT-PCR of the TCR CDR3. One entry per CDR3 protein, called by TCRdb with MiXCR from the multiplex PCR reads. This sample carries approximately 300,000 distinct CDR3 sequences, approximately 15% of them seen once, and the ten largest clones take approximately 33%. Trimming removed 0 bases from V and 4 bases from J, with 12 bases in between. The CDR3 sequence is 15 residues long. Germline CDR1 SGDLS, CDR2 YYNGEE. Diagnostic decisions used clinical symptoms, serum thyroxine and TRAb, thyroid ultrasound and orbital computed tomography.

Sequencing was carried out using blood. This receptor was taken from a man aged 30 to 45 with Graves' hyperthyroidism. The V gene is TRBV9, the J gene TRBJ2-3; possible D gene TRBD2, 7 bases. CDR3 sequence reads: CASSVVGGGADTQYF. As DNA, the CDR3 is TGTGCCAGCAGCGTAGTAGGCGGGGGCGCAGATACGCAGTATTTT.